This TCR beta chain was identified in a study of CD8 T cells in ankylosing spondylitis. This clonotype has at least ten counts. No antigen is known for it. Quantitative barcoded 5'-RACE was used to prepare TCR beta libraries. Via MiXCR, TCRdb re-called the 5' RACE reads, giving one row per CDR3 protein. The table includes 200,000 to 250,000 distinct CDR3 sequences, approximately 24% detected once. Findings and limits, study-wide: What appeared characteristic of ankylosing spondylitis blood was a TCR beta motif of eight highly homologous variants. Disease-linked clones reportedly showed significant enrichment in matched ankylosing spondylitis synovial fluid. In reactive arthritis synovial fluid and blood, some motif variants had been reported before.

The TCR originated in a male donor with ankylosing spondylitis or in good health (not recorded which). Sequences were obtained from blood, either unsorted or a sorted T cell fraction (not recorded which).

The DNA of the CDR3 is TGCGCCAGCAGCCCCGGACAGAGCTACACTGAAGCTTTCTTT. Its translation: CASSPGQSYTEAFF. The rearrangement joins TRBV5-1 to TRBJ1-1; maybe TRBD1 (6 bases). Deletions cut 4 bases from V and 3 bases from J, with 13 bases between. Germline CDR1 reads SGHRS; CDR2 reads YFSETQ. The CDR3 is 14 residues long. The variable domain in full, with the rest retrieved from reference TRBV5-1 and TRBJ1-1, is KAGVTQTPRYLIKTRGQQVTLSCSPISGHRSVSWYQQTPGQGLQFLFEYFSETQRNKGNFPGRFSGRQFSNSRSEMNVSTLELGDSALYLCASSPGQSYTEAFFGQGTRLTVV.